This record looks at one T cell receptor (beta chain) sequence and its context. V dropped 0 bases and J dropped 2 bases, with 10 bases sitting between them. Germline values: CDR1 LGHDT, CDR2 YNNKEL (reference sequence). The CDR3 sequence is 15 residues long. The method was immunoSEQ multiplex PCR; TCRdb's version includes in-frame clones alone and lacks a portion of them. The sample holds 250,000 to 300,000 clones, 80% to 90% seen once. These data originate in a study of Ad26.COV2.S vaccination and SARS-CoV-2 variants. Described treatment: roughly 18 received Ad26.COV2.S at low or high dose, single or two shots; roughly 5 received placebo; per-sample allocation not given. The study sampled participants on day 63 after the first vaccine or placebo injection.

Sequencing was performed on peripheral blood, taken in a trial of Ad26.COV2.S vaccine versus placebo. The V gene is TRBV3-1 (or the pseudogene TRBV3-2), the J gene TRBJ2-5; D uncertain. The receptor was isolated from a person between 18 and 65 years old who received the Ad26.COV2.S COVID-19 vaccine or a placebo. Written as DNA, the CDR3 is TGTGCCAGCAGCCAAGATGACCCTCCACAAGAGACCCAGTACTTC. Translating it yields CASSQDDPPQETQYF.